Below, 28 T cell receptor beta chains from the same sample are listed, as sequenced in a study of shared clonotypes between healthy human individuals. Produced via immunoSEQ multiplex PCR; TCRdb's table is partial and in-frame only. The table lists roughly 660,000 clones, 90% of them singletons, with about 33% in the top ten. The specimen was memory CD8+ T cells from PBMCs. As for subset: CD45RO+ cells pooled with CCR7-negative TemRA cells. The receptors shown here come from a young man in good health. Some clones in this sample may be carry-over from other donors' samples.

This clone was detected only once. This chain uses TRBV7-9 with TRBJ2-2; D is unclear. The ends were cut back, 7 bases at V and 6 bases at J, with 12 bases in the middle. CDR1 and CDR2 (germline): SEHNR, FQNEAQ (reference sequence). The CDR3 spans 13 residues. The CDR3 nucleotides are TGTGCCAGCACCTCATTGGGCCCCGGGGAGCTGTTTTTT. Protein sequence: CASTSLGPGELFF.

V and J are TRBV27 and TRBJ1-5; weak D call: TRBD1 (6 bases). Trimming left V 5 bases short and J 1 base short, with 12 bases between. The CDR3 has 15 residues. Germline lookup yields CDR1 MNHEY and CDR2 SMNVEV (reference sequence). As DNA, the CDR3 is TGTGCCAGCAGTCCCCGAAGGGGGAGCAATCAGCCCCAGCATTTT. Its translation is CASSPRRGSNQPQHF.

The chain recombines TRBV7-9 with TRBJ1-2; D is undetermined. The CDR3 sequence is 15 residues long. Germline V lookup: CDR1 SEHNR, CDR2 FQNEAQ (reference sequence). V was shortened by 4 bases and J by 7 bases, with 19 bases between the two germline ends. Here the CDR3 reads CASSSKYEPVGGYTF. The DNA of the CDR3 is TGTGCCAGCAGCTCGAAATACGAGCCAGTGGGTGGCTACACCTTC.

This clone was seen a single time. The rearrangement links TRBV28 to TRBJ2-7, with TRBD1 identical over 10 bases. Trimming removed 2 bases from V and 0 bases from J; junction bases left unmatched: 4. The CDR3 spans 16 residues. Germline CDR1 reads MDHEN; CDR2 reads SYDVKM. The CDR3 DNA is TGTGCCAGCAGTTTACCCGGGACAGGGGCCTCCTACGAGCAGTACTTC. It encodes CASSLPGTGASYEQYF.

The chain links TRBV7-9 to TRBJ1-4; 8 nucleotides line up with TRBD1. CDR1 is SEHNR and CDR2 is FQNEAQ in the germline V gene (reference sequence). Trimming took 2 bases from V and 4 from J; bases not matched to a gene: 6. This CDR3 is 16 amino acids long. CDR3 in DNA: TGTGCCAGCAGCTTACCAGGACAGGGAGATAATGAAAAACTGTTTTTT. This encodes CASSLPGQGDNEKLFF.

The rearrangement joins TRBV28 to TRBJ2-7; 8 nucleotides line up with TRBD1. The length of the CDR3 is 14 residues. Germline V lookup: CDR1 MDHEN, CDR2 SYDVKM. V lost 3 bases and J lost 0; bases outside the gene matches: 1. The CDR3 region has the DNA TGTGCCAGCAGTTTTGGACAGGGCTCCTACGAGCAGTACTTC. Translating gives CASSFGQGSYEQYF.

The rearrangement links TRBV7-3 to TRBJ2-2; tentative D call: TRBD1 (5 bases). The CDR3 covers 15 residues. In germline, CDR1 is SGHTA, CDR2 FQGTGA. The germline V and J ends were trimmed by 5 bases and 7 bases, with 17 bases remaining between them. In DNA, the CDR3 is TGTGCCAGCAGCCCATTTGCAGGGTTCGGCGGGGAGCTGTTTTTT. It specifies CASSPFAGFGGELFF. Full variable domain (missing parts from reference TRBV7-3 and TRBJ2-2): GAGVSQTPSNKVTEKGKYVELRCDPISGHTALYWYRQSLGQGPEFLIYFQGTGAADDSGLPNDRFFAVRPEGSVSTLKIQRTERGDSAVYLCASSPFAGFGGELFFGEGSRLTVL.

The chain employs TRBV19 and TRBJ1-1; maybe TRBD1 (6 bases). Per germline, CDR1 LNHDA and CDR2 SQIVND (reference sequence). The CDR3 runs to 13 residues. The ends were cut back, 5 bases at V and 5 bases at J, with 12 bases in the middle. The DNA of the CDR3 is TGTGCCAGTAGTTCACAGGGCCGAACTGAAGCTTTCTTT. This translates into CASSSQGRTEAFF.

The chain couples TRBV2 to TRBJ2-1; no clear D. The germline CDR1 and CDR2 sequences are SNHLY and FYNNEI. The CDR3 contains 12 residues. Trimming stripped 7 bases from V and 1 base from J, with 5 bases between. The CDR3 here is CASKESYNEQFF. CDR3 nucleotide sequence: TGTGCCAGCAAGGAGTCCTACAATGAGCAGTTCTTC.

The V call is TRBV9, the J call TRBJ2-1, with no clear D. Trimming stripped 4 bases from V and 4 bases from J, with 12 bases between. Germline-derived CDR1 and CDR2 are SGDLS and YYNGEE. CDR3 length: 14 amino acids. The CDR3 is CASSPTTRYNEQFF. The CDR3 DNA is TGTGCCAGCAGCCCAACGACTCGTTACAATGAGCAGTTCTTC.

The chain is built from TRBV6-1 and TRBJ1-5, with 10 bases identical to TRBD1. V lost 4 bases and J lost 4; bases outside the gene matches: 4. CDR3 length: 15 amino acids. Germline CDR1 and CDR2: MNHNS and SASEGT. The CDR3 nucleotides read TGTGCCAGCAGTGCGGACAGGGGGGGAAATCAGCCCCAGCATTTT. Translating gives CASSADRGGNQPQHF.

V and J are TRBV4-3 and TRBJ2-7, with 7 bases identical to TRBD1. CDR3 length: 16 residues. V lost 0 bases, J lost 2 bases, and 7 bases stayed unmatched. Germline V gene data show CDR1 as LGHNA and CDR2 as YSLEER. The CDR3 loop is CASSQDLGTETYEQYF. CDR3 nucleotide sequence: TGCGCCAGCAGCCAAGATCTAGGGACAGAGACCTACGAGCAGTACTTC.

The chain combines TRBV29-1 with TRBJ2-3; 8 bases match TRBD2. The V gene's germline CDR1 is SQVTM and CDR2 ANQGSEA. The V gene end was trimmed by 5 bases and the J gene end by 1 base; junction bases not matched to a gene: 14. The CDR3 runs 17 residues. CDR3 nucleotides: TGCAGCGTTTTGGACCTCCGGGGGGGCATCGGCACAGATACGCAGTATTTT. Amino acid sequence: CSVLDLRGGIGTDTQYF.

V and J are TRBV5-6 and TRBJ2-7; either TRBD1 or TRBD2 may fit D (6 bases each). CDR3 length: 12 residues. Per the germline V gene, CDR1 is SGHDT and CDR2 is YYEEEE. V dropped 5 bases and J dropped 6 bases, with 12 bases sitting between them. The CDR3, as DNA: TGTGCCAGCAGTGGGGGGCTAGGCGAGCAGTACTTC. This sequence encodes CASSGGLGEQYF.

This sequence joins TRBV27 and TRBJ2-5, with 11 nucleotides matching TRBD1. The CDR3 is made up of 15 amino acids. Germline V gene data show CDR1 as MNHEY and CDR2 as SMNVEV (reference sequence). Germline trimming cut 2 bases from V and 5 bases from J; bases unmatched to any gene: 4. The CDR3 spells CASSLQDRGQETQYF. CDR3 nucleotides: TGTGCCAGCAGTTTACAGGACAGGGGGCAGGAGACCCAGTACTTC.

V and J are TRBV6-5 and TRBJ1-1; TRBD1 matches 7 bases. CDR1 and CDR2 from the germline V gene are MNHEY and SVGAGI. V was clipped by 5 bases and J by 5 bases; unmatched bases: 2. The CDR3 spans 12 residues. CDR3: CASSTGVTEAFF. In DNA, the CDR3 is TGTGCCAGCAGTACAGGGGTTACTGAAGCTTTCTTT.

The chain employs TRBV28 and TRBJ2-4, with TRBD2 as a possible D gene (6 bases). The CDR3 covers 23 residues. Germline V gene data show CDR1 as MDHEN and CDR2 as SYDVKM. With 2 bases removed from V and 0 bases from J, the gap between germline ends came to 32 bases. CDR3 sequence: CASSLRVGTSRAGRLLAKNIQYF. The DNA of the CDR3 is TGTGCCAGCAGTTTAAGAGTGGGGACGAGCCGAGCAGGGAGGTTACTAGCCAAAAACATTCAGTACTTC.

The chain carries TRBV28 and TRBJ1-4; the D gene is possibly TRBD1 (5 bases). Germline V gives CDR1 MDHEN, CDR2 SYDVKM. V was shortened by 2 bases and J by 0 bases, with 16 bases between the two germline ends. This CDR3 contains 18 residues. The CDR3 region has the DNA TGTGCCAGCAGTTTAGGGGCCATCCACCTTGCAACTAATGAAAAACTGTTTTTT. This sequence encodes CASSLGAIHLATNEKLFF.

The rearrangement links TRBV12-5 to TRBJ2-2, with a weak D call TRBD1 (6 bases). V dropped 2 bases and J dropped 6 bases, with 13 bases sitting between them. Germline lookup yields CDR1 LGHNT and CDR2 FRNRAP. This CDR3 is built from 15 residues. DNA for the CDR3: TGTGCTAGTGGTTTGTCCTTTGGGGGCCCCGGGGAGCTGTTTTTT. Translated, it gives CASGLSFGGPGELFF. Drawing the rest from reference TRBV12-5 and TRBJ2-2, the complete variable domain is DARVTQTPRHKVTEMGQEVTMRCQPILGHNTVFWYRQTMMQGLELLAYFRNRAPLDDSGMPKDRFSAEMPDATLATLKIQPSEPRDSAVYFCASGLSFGGPGELFFGEGSRLTVL.

In nucleotides, the CDR3 is TGTGCCAGCAGCGAGGGGGGAGGAGCGGCTAAGTACTTC. It translates to CASSEGGGAAKYF. The chain links TRBV9 to TRBJ2-7; the D call may be TRBD1 or TRBD2 (6 bases each). In germline, CDR1 is SGDLS, CDR2 YYNGEE. The CDR3 extends over 13 amino acids. The V end lost 3 bases, the J end lost 11 bases, and 18 bases lay between the germline ends.

The rearrangement uses TRBV5-1 and TRBJ2-7; a possible D gene is TRBD2 (6 bases). CDR3 length: 17 amino acids. Per the germline V gene, CDR1 is SGHRS and CDR2 is YFSETQ. V lost 2 bases to trimming and J lost 5 bases, with 23 bases between them. The CDR3 loop reads CASSFGPPGGMLDEQYF. The CDR3 nucleotides read TGCGCCAGCAGCTTTGGGCCCCCAGGAGGGATGTTAGACGAGCAGTACTTC.

The chain is built from TRBV5-1 and TRBJ2-1; D is ambiguous. The ends were cut back, 0 bases at V and 4 bases at J, with 14 bases in the middle. Germline CDR1 is SGHRS and CDR2 is YFSETQ. CDR3 length: 16 amino acids. CDR3: CASSLGRSPPYNEQFF. DNA of the CDR3: TGCGCCAGCAGCTTGGGGCGGAGCCCCCCTTACAATGAGCAGTTCTTC.

The rearrangement links TRBV27 to TRBJ1-1; D uncertain. Germline V gives CDR1 MNHEY, CDR2 SMNVEV (reference sequence). Deletions cut 8 bases from V and 1 base from J, with 14 bases between. CDR3 length: 14 amino acids. The CDR3 here is CASRFEVTNTEAFF. In nucleotides, the CDR3 is TGTGCCAGCCGGTTCGAAGTGACGAACACTGAAGCTTTCTTT.

In DNA, the CDR3 is TGTGCCAGCGTGTCCCCCGGGGCCTCCTCCTACAATGAGCAGTTCTTC. Its protein is CASVSPGASSYNEQFF. The chain joins TRBV7-9 to TRBJ2-1; D may be TRBD1 or TRBD2 (5 bases each). The CDR3 is 16 residues long. Germline V lookup: CDR1 SEHNR, CDR2 FQNEAQ (reference sequence). The V end was cut by 8 bases, the J end by 0 bases, with 17 bases between.

The rearrangement uses TRBV6-4 and TRBJ2-5, with 7 positions matching TRBD1. This CDR3 comprises 14 residues. CDR1 and CDR2 (germline): MRHNA, SNTAGT. V lost 9 bases, J lost 5 bases, and 12 bases stayed unmatched. For the CDR3, the DNA is TGTGCCAGGGCAACCGGGACAGCGAAGGAGACCCAGTACTTC. It yields the protein CARATGTAKETQYF.

This clone was recorded once. The rearrangement uses TRBV30 and TRBJ2-2; D ambiguous. Germline V gene sequence: CDR1 GTSNPN, CDR2 SVGIG (reference sequence). This CDR3 comprises 13 residues. Trimming shortened V by 0 bases and J by 6 bases, and 8 bases separated the two germline ends. The CDR3: CAWSVGVAGELFF. The CDR3 DNA sequence: TGTGCCTGGAGTGTGGGTGTAGCCGGGGAGCTGTTTTTT.

The chain employs TRBV4-2 and TRBJ2-3; D is perhaps TRBD2 (5 bases). The CDR3 covers 17 residues. Germline CDR1 is LGHNA and CDR2 is YNFKEQ. V was cut by 0 bases and J by 0 bases, with 13 bases left in between. This CDR3 reads CASSQDHRGYSTDTQYF. CDR3 coding DNA: TGTGCCAGCAGCCAAGATCATCGCGGGTATAGCACAGATACGCAGTATTTT.

The chain joins TRBV7-9 to TRBJ2-1; tentatively, D is TRBD2 (6 bases). The V and J ends lost 1 base and 10 bases respectively, with 11 bases between them. The CDR3 length is 13 residues. Germline lookup yields CDR1 SEHNR and CDR2 FQNEAQ (reference sequence). CDR3 in DNA: TGTGCCAGCAGCTTAGGGGGACTGGAGGAGCAGTTCTTC. It is translated as CASSLGGLEEQFF.